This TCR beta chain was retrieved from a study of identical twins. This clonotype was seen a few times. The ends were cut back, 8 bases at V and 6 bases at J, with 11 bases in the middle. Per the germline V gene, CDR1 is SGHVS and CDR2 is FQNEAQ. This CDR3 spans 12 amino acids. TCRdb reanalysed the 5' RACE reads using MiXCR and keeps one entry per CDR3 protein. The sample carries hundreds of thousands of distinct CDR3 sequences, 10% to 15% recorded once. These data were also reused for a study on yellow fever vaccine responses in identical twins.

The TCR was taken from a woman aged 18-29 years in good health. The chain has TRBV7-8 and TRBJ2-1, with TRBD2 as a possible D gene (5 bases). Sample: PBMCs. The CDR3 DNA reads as TGTGCCAGCTTCCGGGATCTCAATGAGCAGTTCTTC. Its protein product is CASFRDLNEQFF.